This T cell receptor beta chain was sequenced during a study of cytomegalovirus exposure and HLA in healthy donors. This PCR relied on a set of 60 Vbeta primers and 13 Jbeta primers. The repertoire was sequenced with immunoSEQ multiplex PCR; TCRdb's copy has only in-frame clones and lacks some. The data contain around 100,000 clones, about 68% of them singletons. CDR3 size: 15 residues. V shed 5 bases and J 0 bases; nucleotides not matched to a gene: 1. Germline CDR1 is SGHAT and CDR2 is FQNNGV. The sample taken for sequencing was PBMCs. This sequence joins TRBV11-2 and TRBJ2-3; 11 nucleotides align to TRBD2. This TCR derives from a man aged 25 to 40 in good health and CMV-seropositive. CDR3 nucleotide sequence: TGTGCCAGCAGCACTAGCGGGGGAAGCACAGATACGCAGTATTTT. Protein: CASSTSGGSTDTQYF.